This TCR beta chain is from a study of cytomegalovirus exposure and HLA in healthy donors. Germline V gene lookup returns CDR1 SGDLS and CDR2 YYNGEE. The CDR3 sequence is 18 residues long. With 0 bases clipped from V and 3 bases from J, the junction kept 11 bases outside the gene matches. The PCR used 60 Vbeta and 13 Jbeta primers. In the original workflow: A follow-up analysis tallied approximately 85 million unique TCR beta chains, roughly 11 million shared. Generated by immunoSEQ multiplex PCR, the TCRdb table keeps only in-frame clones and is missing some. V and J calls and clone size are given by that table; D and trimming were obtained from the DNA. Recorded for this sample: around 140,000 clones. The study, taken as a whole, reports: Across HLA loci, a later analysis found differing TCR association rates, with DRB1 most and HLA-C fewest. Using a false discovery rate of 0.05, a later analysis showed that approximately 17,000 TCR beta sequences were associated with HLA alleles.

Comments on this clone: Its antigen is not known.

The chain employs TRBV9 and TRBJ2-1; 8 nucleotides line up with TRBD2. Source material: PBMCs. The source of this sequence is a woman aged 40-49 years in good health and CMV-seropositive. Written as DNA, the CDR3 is TGTGCCAGCAGCGTAGCTTCCCCAACTAGCGGAATCTACAATGAGCAGTTCTTC. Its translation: CASSVASPTSGIYNEQFF.